Below, 16 T cell receptor beta chains from the same sample are listed, as sequenced in a study of OX40 agonist ivuxolimab in advanced cancers. The method was immunoSEQ multiplex PCR; TCRdb's version includes in-frame clones alone and lacks a portion of them. The sample consists of almost 70,000 clones, around four fifths of them appearing once. The sample consisted of CD4+ or CD8+ T cells sorted from blood, taken in a trial of the OX40 agonist ivuxolimab. The receptor set was obtained from an adult with an advanced solid tumor such as melanoma, head and neck, liver or kidney cancer.

The rearrangement joins TRBV27 to TRBJ2-3, with 9 positions matching TRBD2. The V segment lost 2 bases and the J segment 2 bases; nucleotides outside the gene matches: 5. Germline V lookup: CDR1 MNHEY, CDR2 SMNVEV (reference sequence). The CDR3 is 16 amino acids. The CDR3 DNA reads TGTGCCAGCAGTTTAGTTAGCGGGAGAGCCACAGATACGCAGTATTTT. It is translated as CASSLVSGRATDTQYF.

This clone showed up just a few times. The chain joins TRBV7-2 to TRBJ2-1; 8 bases fit TRBD1. V trimming: 5 bases; J trimming: 7 bases; junction bases outside the gene matches: 4. Germline loops: CDR1 SGHTA, CDR2 FQGNSA. The CDR3 contains 13 residues. The CDR3 DNA reads as TGTGCCAGCAGCGCGGACAGGGTGAATGAGCAGTTCTTC. Translating it yields CASSADRVNEQFF.

The chain couples TRBV30 to TRBJ2-7; a weak D match, TRBD1 (8 bases). The V gene's germline CDR1 is GTSNPN and CDR2 SVGIG (reference sequence). The CDR3 spans 15 residues. V was pared by 0 bases and J by 4 bases, with 16 bases between. The CDR3 DNA reads as TGTGCCTGGAGTGTACCCGGACAGGGAGGGTACGAGCAGTACTTC. Protein sequence: CAWSVPGQGGYEQYF. Complete variable domain (other parts from reference TRBV30 and TRBJ2-7): SQTIHQWPATLVQPVGSPLSLECTVEGTSNPNLYWYRQAAGRGLQLLFYSVGIGQISSEVPQNLSASRPQDRQFILSSKKLLLSDSGFYLCAWSVPGQGGYEQYFGPGTRLTVT.

The CDR3: CASSVGQGANSPLHF. In DNA, the CDR3 is TGTGCCAGCAGCGTAGGACAGGGGGCAAATTCACCCCTCCACTTT. The V and J genes are TRBV7-9 and TRBJ1-6; TRBD1 agrees at 11 bases. Germline V gives CDR1 SEHNR, CDR2 FQNEAQ (reference sequence). The CDR3 is 15 amino acids. After removal of 5 bases from V and 7 bases from J, the junction contained 4 bases not matched to a gene.

The chain has TRBV4-1 and TRBJ1-2; the D gene is possibly TRBD1 (6 bases). Trimming cost V 1 base and J 5 bases, with 14 bases left between them. There are 15 residues in the CDR3. Germline CDR1 is MGHRA and CDR2 is YSYEKL. The CDR3 sequence is CASSQVYRDDYGYTF. CDR3 nucleotides: TGCGCCAGCAGCCAAGTGTACAGGGATGATTATGGCTACACCTTC.

This clone came up a few times. This chain links TRBV5-6 with TRBJ1-1; D remains unclear. Germline CDR1 SGHDT, CDR2 YYEEEE. V was shortened by 4 bases and J by 2 bases, with 12 bases between the two germline ends. This CDR3 has 14 residues. Here the CDR3 DNA reads TGTGCCAGCAGCGCTTTTACACCTAACACTGAAGCTTTCTTT. Translation gives CASSAFTPNTEAFF. The entire variable domain, with the rest obtained from reference TRBV5-6 and TRBJ1-1, is as follows: DAGVTQSPTHLIKTRGQQVTLRCSPKSGHDTVSWYQQALGQGPQFIFQYYEEEERQRGNFPDRFSGHQFPNYSSELNVNALLLGDSALYLCASSAFTPNTEAFFGQGTRLTVV.

V usage is TRBV7-9 and J usage is TRBJ1-2; no reliable D call. The germline V gene encodes CDR1 SEHNR and CDR2 FQNEAQ (reference sequence). V lost 1 base and J lost 10, with 13 bases in between. This CDR3 spans 13 amino acids. The CDR3 DNA reads as TGTGCCAGCAGCTTAGGCTCGACCGCTCACTACACCTTC. It is translated as CASSLGSTAHYTF. Drawing the rest from reference TRBV7-9 and TRBJ1-2, the complete variable domain is DTGVSQNPRHKITKRGQNVTFRCDPISEHNRLYWYRQTLGQGPEFLTYFQNEAQLEKSRLLSDRFSAERPKGSFSTLEIQRTEQGDSAMYLCASSLGSTAHYTFGSGTRLTVV.

The rearrangement joins TRBV5-1 to TRBJ2-1; TRBD1 aligns across 8 bases. The V and J ends lost 4 bases and 2 bases, in that order; junction bases with no gene match: 5. The CDR3 length is 15 residues. The germline CDR1 and CDR2 sequences are SGHRS and YFSETQ. In nucleotides, the CDR3 is TGCGCCAGCAGCCAGACAGGGGAGACCTACAATGAGCAGTTCTTC. Translating it yields CASSQTGETYNEQFF.

This clone was seen just once. The rearrangement uses TRBV5-1 and TRBJ2-5, with 8 bases fitting TRBD1. The V and J ends lost 0 bases and 4 bases, in that order; junction bases with no gene match: 8. The CDR3 runs 16 residues. Germline V gene sequence: CDR1 SGHRS, CDR2 YFSETQ. The DNA of the CDR3 is TGCGCCAGCAGCTTGGTGGGCAGGGGGCAGGTAGAGACCCAGTACTTC. Its protein product is CASSLVGRGQVETQYF.

This chain uses TRBV2 with TRBJ2-5, with D unclear. V was cut by 4 bases and J by 6 bases, with 9 bases left in between. The CDR3 consists of 12 residues. The V gene's germline CDR1 is SNHLY and CDR2 FYNNEI. CDR3 bases: TGTGCCAGCAGTGCTCAGGTTCAGACCCAGTACTTC. This sequence encodes CASSAQVQTQYF.

Comments on this clone: This same CDR3 is encoded by further DNA sequences in the sample. V gene TRBV5-1 combines with J gene TRBJ1-6, with D possibly being TRBD1 (6 bases). The CDR3 totals 14 residues. V lost 2 bases, J lost 10 bases, and 13 bases lay in between. The V gene's germline CDR1 is SGHRS and CDR2 YFSETQ. CDR3 region: CASSLGGGNSPLHF. The CDR3 DNA reads TGCGCCAGCAGCTTAGGGGGTGGAAACTCACCCCTCCACTTT. Together with reference TRBV5-1 and TRBJ1-6, the CDR3 gives the full variable domain: KAGVTQTPRYLIKTRGQQVTLSCSPISGHRSVSWYQQTPGQGLQFLFEYFSETQRNKGNFPGRFSGRQFSNSRSEMNVSTLELGDSALYLCASSLGGGNSPLHFGNGTRLTVT.

The rearrangement uses TRBV9 and TRBJ2-5, with 7 bases fitting TRBD2. CDR1 is SGDLS, CDR2 YYNGEE, per germline. The CDR3 contains 15 residues. J was trimmed by 6 bases and V by 0 bases; bases with no gene match: 8. CDR3 loop: CASSVGGGSSKTQYF. Here the CDR3 DNA reads TGTGCCAGCAGCGTAGGTGGCGGGAGCAGCAAGACCCAGTACTTC.

The rearrangement joins TRBV5-1 to TRBJ1-2; D might be TRBD1 (6 bases). Trimming removed 4 bases at V and 7 bases at J, with 20 bases between. CDR3 size: 15 residues. CDR1 and CDR2 (germline): SGHRS, YFSETQ. Here the CDR3 DNA reads TGCGCCAGCAGCCCACGTCCGGGACACGGTGGTGGCTACACCTTC. Translated, it gives CASSPRPGHGGGYTF.

The chain couples TRBV28 to TRBJ2-1, with D possibly TRBD2 on 5 matching bases. Germline V gives CDR1 MDHEN, CDR2 SYDVKM. CDR3 length: 15 residues. V shed 3 bases and J shed 2 bases, with 11 bases lying between them. CDR3 protein: CASSFPGLTYNEQFF. The CDR3 bases are TGTGCCAGCAGTTTCCCCGGACTGACCTACAATGAGCAGTTCTTC.

The chain uses TRBV5-1 and TRBJ2-5, with D unclear. V gave up 0 bases and J gave up 0 bases, with 9 bases separating them. Looked up from germline, CDR1 is SGHRS and CDR2 is YFSETQ. This CDR3 is 15 amino acids long. CDR3 in amino acids: CASSLGSVYQETQYF. CDR3 nucleotide sequence: TGCGCCAGCAGCTTGGGTTCTGTGTACCAAGAGACCCAGTACTTC. Supplemented by reference TRBV5-1 and TRBJ2-5, the full variable domain reads KAGVTQTPRYLIKTRGQQVTLSCSPISGHRSVSWYQQTPGQGLQFLFEYFSETQRNKGNFPGRFSGRQFSNSRSEMNVSTLELGDSALYLCASSLGSVYQETQYFGPGTRLLVL.

The rearrangement uses TRBV28 and TRBJ2-3; 9 bases map to TRBD2. The V segment lost 7 bases and the J segment 8 bases; nucleotides outside the gene matches: 10. This CDR3 spans 14 amino acids. CDR1 and CDR2 (germline): MDHEN, SYDVKM. CDR3 DNA sequence: TGTGCCAGCATACTCAGCGGGGGGACGGGTACGCAGTATTTT. This codes for CASILSGGTGTQYF.